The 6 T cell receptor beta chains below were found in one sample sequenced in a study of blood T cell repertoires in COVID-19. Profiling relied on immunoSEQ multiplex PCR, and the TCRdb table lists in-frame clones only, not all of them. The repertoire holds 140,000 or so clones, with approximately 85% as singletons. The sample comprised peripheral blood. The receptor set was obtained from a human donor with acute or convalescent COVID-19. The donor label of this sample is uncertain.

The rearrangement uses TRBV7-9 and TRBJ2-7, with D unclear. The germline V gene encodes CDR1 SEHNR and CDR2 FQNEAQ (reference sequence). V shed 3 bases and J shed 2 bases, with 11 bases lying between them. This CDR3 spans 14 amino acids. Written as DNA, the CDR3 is TGTGCCAGCAGCTTCCAGGTCCGTCCCTACGAGCAGTACTTC. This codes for CASSFQVRPYEQYF.

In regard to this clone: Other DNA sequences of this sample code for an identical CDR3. CDR3 in DNA: TGTGCCAGTAGTATCGGACTAGCGGGACCCACAGATACGCAGTATTTT. This encodes CASSIGLAGPTDTQYF. V is TRBV19 and J is TRBJ2-3; 12 bases line up with TRBD2. In germline, CDR1 is LNHDA, CDR2 SQIVND (reference sequence). This CDR3 has 16 residues. V shed 3 bases, J shed 2 bases, and the junction held 3 bases outside the gene matches.

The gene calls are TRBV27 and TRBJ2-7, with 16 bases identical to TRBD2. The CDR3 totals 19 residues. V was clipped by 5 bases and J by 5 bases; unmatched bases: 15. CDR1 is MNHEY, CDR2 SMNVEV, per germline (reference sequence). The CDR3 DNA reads TGTGCCAGCAGTATCGGACCCCCGGGACTAGCGGGAGGGAGACACGAGCAGTACGTC. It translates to CASSIGPPGLAGGRHEQYV.

CDR3 DNA sequence: TGTGCCAGCAGCAAAGGCGGGGAGAGCTCCTACGAGCAGTACTTC. This translates into CASSKGGESSYEQYF. The J gene is TRBJ2-7, the V gene TRBV21-1; the table's D call of TRBD2 was not tested on the DNA. TRBV21-1 is termed a pseudogene. The CDR3 is made up of 15 amino acids.

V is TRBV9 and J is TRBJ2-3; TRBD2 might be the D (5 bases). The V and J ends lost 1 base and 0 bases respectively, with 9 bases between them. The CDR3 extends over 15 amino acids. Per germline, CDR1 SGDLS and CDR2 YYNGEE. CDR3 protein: CASSVSRTSTDTQYF. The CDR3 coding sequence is TGTGCCAGCAGCGTAAGCCGGACTAGCACAGATACGCAGTATTTT.

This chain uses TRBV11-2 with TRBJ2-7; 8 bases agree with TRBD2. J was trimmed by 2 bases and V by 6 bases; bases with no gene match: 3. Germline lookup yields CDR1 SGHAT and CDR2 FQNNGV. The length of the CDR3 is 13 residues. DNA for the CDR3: TGTGCCAGCAGGATGACTAGCGCCTACGAGCAGTACGTC. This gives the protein CASRMTSAYEQYV.